This TCR beta chain came from a study of blood T cell repertoires in COVID-19. Study background: Researchers got acute and convalescent COVID-19 samples from the United States, Italy and Spain.

TCRdb keeps only in-frame clones here, not all; method: immunoSEQ multiplex PCR. The table includes about 100,000 clones, around 90% detected once. The CDR3 is made up of 14 amino acids. Unmatched junction bases numbered 4, after V lost 5 bases and J lost 9 bases. The germline V gene has CDR1 MGHDK and CDR2 SYGVNS. Sequencing was carried out using peripheral blood. The chain uses TRBV25-1 and TRBJ2-1; 13 bases line up with TRBD2. The sequence came from a man aged 40-55 years with active or convalescent COVID-19. CDR3 residues: CASSSGLAGFEQFF. DNA for the CDR3: TGTGCCAGCAGTTCGGGACTAGCGGGATTTGAGCAGTTCTTC.